Included here is one T cell receptor beta chain sequence, with context. Its antigen remains unknown. TCR beta VDJ and CDR3 were profiled, and genomic DNA was the template. TCRdb processed the reads anew with MiXCR; each CDR3 protein has one entry. The sample lists fewer than 250,000 distinct CDR3 sequences, approximately 50% occurring once. Germline values: CDR1 SNHLY, CDR2 FYNNEI. This CDR3 is 13 amino acids long. Trimming took 9 bases from V and 3 from J; bases not matched to a gene: 5. This entry is derived from a study of CD8+CD57+ T cells in acquired aplastic anemia. Turning to the study itself: An average of approximately 3.2 ug of DNA was obtained from sorted CD4+ and CD8+ cells. Study findings and constraints: Patients and controls were found to share 25 to 35 CD8+ CDR3 sequences. Statistical testing detected no significant gap in CD8+ Simpson's diversity between patients and controls.

The chain employs TRBV2 and TRBJ2-1, with TRBD2 matching over 7 bases. Sequencing was performed on sorted CD4+, CD8+, or CD8+CD57+ T cells (not recorded which) from PBMCs. The sequence was obtained from a human donor in good health, serving as a control. The CDR3 is CARKAGDYNEQFF. CDR3 bases: TGTGCCAGGAAGGCGGGGGACTACAATGAGCAGTTCTTC.